Sequencing of this TCR beta chain was carried out in a study of T cells in Graves' hyperthyroidism and ophthalmopathy. General study results and limits: A model built on 13 V-J features separated ophthalmopathy from stable hyperthyroidism. The model made its ophthalmopathy prediction, and onset followed a median approximately six months later.

TCR beta CDR3 region amplification was performed from RNA transcripts. HTBI primers were employed in a first-round RT-PCR of the TCR CDR3. TCRdb ran MiXCR on the multiplex PCR reads and lists one entry per CDR3 protein. The top ten hold under 7.5% of the sample, which has roughly 570,000 distinct CDR3 sequences, about a sixth seen once. Fresh peripheral blood, about 9.6 ml, yielded the PBMCs. V was shortened by 0 bases and J by 5 bases, with 12 bases between the two germline ends. This CDR3 spans 14 amino acids. Per the germline V gene, CDR1 is SGDLS and CDR2 is YYNGEE. Concerning this clonotype: As yet, its antigen is unknown.

The receptor was derived from a woman in her twenties or thirties with Graves' hyperthyroidism. J is TRBJ2-7 and V is TRBV9; unclear D gene. Input material: blood. The CDR3: CASSVAPSADEQYF. In DNA form, the CDR3 reads TGTGCCAGCAGCGTAGCCCCGTCCGCCGACGAGCAGTACTTC.